The rows below give T cell receptor beta chains drawn from one sample of a study of CD4 T cells in relation to SARS-CoV-2 and coronaviruses. No antigens are known for them. This table comes from immunoSEQ multiplex PCR, and its TCRdb copy is limited to in-frame clones, with some not included. The sample records over 15,000 clones, nearly 75% being singletons. The sequencing sample was made of CD4+ T cells from PBMCs, cultured in vitro. The receptors shown here come from a human donor in good health. Each CDR3 is given with its conserved first and last residue. Each record gives: clone size, V gene, J gene, CDR3 protein. Some rows have no size entry. The others give once, few or many, or a class for an expanded clone.

>-|TRBV18|TRBJ1-1
CASSPDRGRNTEAFF
>-|TRBV28|TRBJ2-1
CASSFLAGNEQFF
>-|TRBV18|TRBJ2-2
CASSPRERDGELFF
>once|TRBV12-5|TRBJ1-2
CASAIRIYGYTF
>-|TRBV7-8|TRBJ1-4
CASSLEPDRGTKLFF
>few|TRBV7-3|TRBJ2-1
CASSRTADYEQFF
>-|TRBV18|TRBJ2-7
CASSPYEGRGVGSSEQYF
>-|TRBV6-1|TRBJ1-2
CASSEGNGNYGYTF
>few|TRBV27|TRBJ2-7
CASRAGGSYEQYF
>-|TRBV19|TRBJ2-1
CASSMSAGGYNEQFF